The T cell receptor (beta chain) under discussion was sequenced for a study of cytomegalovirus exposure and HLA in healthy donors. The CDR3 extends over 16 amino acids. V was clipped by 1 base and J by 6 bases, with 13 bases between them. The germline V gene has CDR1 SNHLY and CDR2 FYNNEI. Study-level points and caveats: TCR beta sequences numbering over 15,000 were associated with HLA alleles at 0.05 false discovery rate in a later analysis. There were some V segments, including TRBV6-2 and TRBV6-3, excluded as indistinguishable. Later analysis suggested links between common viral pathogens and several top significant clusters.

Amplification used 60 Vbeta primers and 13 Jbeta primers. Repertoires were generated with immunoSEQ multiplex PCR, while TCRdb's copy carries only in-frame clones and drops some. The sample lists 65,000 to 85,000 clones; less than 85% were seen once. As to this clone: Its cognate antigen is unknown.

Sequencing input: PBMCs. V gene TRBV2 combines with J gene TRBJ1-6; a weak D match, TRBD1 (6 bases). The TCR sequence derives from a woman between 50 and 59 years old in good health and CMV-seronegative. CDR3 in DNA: TGTGCCAGCAGTGAAGTACCACAGGGCCTTAATTCACCCCTCCACTTT. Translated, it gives CASSEVPQGLNSPLHF. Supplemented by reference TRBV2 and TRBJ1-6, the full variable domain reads EPEVTQTPSHQVTQMGQEVILRCVPISNHLYFYWYRQILGQKVEFLVSFYNNEISEKSEIFDDQFSVERPDGSNFTLKIRSTKLEDSAMYFCASSEVPQGLNSPLHFGNGTRLTVT.